Presented here are 21 T cell receptor beta chains from one specimen sequenced in a study of cytomegalovirus exposure and HLA in healthy donors. PCR employed 60 Vbeta and 13 Jbeta primers. The method was immunoSEQ multiplex PCR; TCRdb's version includes in-frame clones alone and lacks a portion of them. Of 200,000 to 250,000 clones listed, approximately 79% are singletons. The sequenced material came from PBMCs. These receptors were taken from a man younger than 35 in good health and CMV-seronegative.

A single count supports this clone. This rearrangement joins TRBV28 to TRBJ2-5; TRBD2 agrees at 9 bases. The CDR3 is 16 amino acids. The germline V gene encodes CDR1 MDHEN and CDR2 SYDVKM. Losses at the gene ends were 3 bases for V and 1 base for J; bases not matched to a gene: 6. The CDR3 nucleotides read TGTGCCAGCAGTTTGCTAGCGGGAAGGTCCCAAGAGACCCAGTACTTC. It yields the protein CASSLLAGRSQETQYF.

Remarks on this clone: This same CDR3 is encoded by further DNA sequences in the sample. This chain uses TRBV7-2 with TRBJ2-3, with TRBD2 matching over 8 bases. This CDR3 has 13 residues. The V gene's germline CDR1 is SGHTA and CDR2 FQGNSA. The V gene end was trimmed by 3 bases and the J gene end by 6 bases; junction bases not matched to a gene: 2. The CDR3: CASSFSGTDTQYF. The CDR3 DNA is TGTGCCAGCAGCTTTAGCGGGACGGATACGCAGTATTTT.

V is TRBV4-3 and J is TRBJ2-2; 8 nucleotides agree with TRBD1. CDR1 is LGHNA, CDR2 YSLEER, per germline. The V gene end was trimmed by 4 bases and the J gene end by 2 bases; junction bases not matched to a gene: 3. The CDR3 totals 15 residues. CDR3 in amino acids: CASSRGQDNTGELFF. The CDR3 coding sequence is TGCGCCAGCAGCCGGGGACAGGACAACACCGGGGAGCTGTTTTTT.

This rearrangement joins TRBV15 to TRBJ1-5; 8 bases map to TRBD1. This CDR3 is built from 15 residues. V shed 1 base, J shed 5 bases, and the junction held 4 bases outside the gene matches. Germline CDR1 LNHNV, CDR2 YYDKDF (reference sequence). The CDR3 is CATSRGRGPYQPQHF. CDR3 sequence (DNA): TGTGCCACCAGCAGAGGCAGGGGGCCTTATCAGCCCCAGCATTTT.

CDR3 DNA: TGTGCCTGGAGTGGAGGGACTGAAAGTTTCTACGAGCAGTACTTC. Translating it yields CAWSGGTESFYEQYF. The chain couples TRBV30 to TRBJ2-7, with a possible D match to TRBD2 (6 bases). CDR1 GTSNPN and CDR2 SVGIG come from the germline V gene (reference sequence). The CDR3 is 15 amino acids. V lost 1 base and J lost 3, with 16 bases in between.

The chain uses TRBV7-3 and TRBJ2-3; 7 bases line up with TRBD2. CDR1 SGHTA and CDR2 FQGTGA come from the germline V gene. The CDR3 runs 15 residues. J lost 2 bases, V lost 5 bases, and 7 bases had no gene match. CDR3 in amino acids: CASSRQSGITDTQYF. CDR3 in DNA: TGTGCCAGCAGCCGCCAGAGCGGGATCACAGATACGCAGTATTTT.

As DNA, the CDR3 is TGCGCCAGCAGCCAAGAGCGGGGTAACAGGGAGCAGTACTTC. Encoded protein: CASSQERGNREQYF. The rearrangement links TRBV4-1 to TRBJ2-7; a weak D match, TRBD2 (6 bases). Trimming shortened V by 0 bases and J by 7 bases, and 13 bases separated the two germline ends. Germline-derived CDR1 and CDR2 are MGHRA and YSYEKL. This CDR3 is 14 amino acids long.

V is TRBV27 and J is TRBJ1-4; D remains ambiguous. The V end was cut by 6 bases, the J end by 4 bases, with 9 bases between. There are 13 residues in the CDR3. Germline assignment: CDR1 MNHEY and CDR2 SMNVEV (reference sequence). CDR3 nucleotides: TGTGCCAGCAGCTCTTCCTATAATGAAAAACTGTTTTTT. It codes for CASSSSYNEKLFF.

The chain links TRBV5-8 to TRBJ2-1, with D possibly matching TRBD1 (6 bases). CDR1 is SGHTS, CDR2 YDEGEE, per germline. V gave up 9 bases and J gave up 0 bases, with 16 bases separating them. There are 15 residues in the CDR3. Written as DNA, the CDR3 is TGTGCCATTCCAACAGGGCGAAGCTCCTACAATGAGCAGTTCTTC. Its translation is CAIPTGRSSYNEQFF.

This chain uses TRBV7-8 with TRBJ2-1; 11 bases align to TRBD2. V dropped 3 bases and J dropped 0; count of bases not matched to a gene: 1. The CDR3 is made up of 16 amino acids. CDR1 and CDR2 (germline): SGHVS, FQNEAQ. Here the CDR3 DNA reads TGTGCCAGCAGCTTTGGACTAGCGGGCTCCTACAATGAGCAGTTCTTC. This translates into CASSFGLAGSYNEQFF.

The CDR3 sequence is CSVESPLAGAYEQYF. DNA for the CDR3: TGCAGCGTTGAATCCCCCCTAGCGGGAGCCTACGAGCAGTACTTC. V usage is TRBV29-1 and J usage is TRBJ2-7, with 10 bases aligning to TRBD2. The V gene's germline CDR1 is SQVTM and CDR2 ANQGSEA. The V and J ends lost 2 bases and 2 bases, in that order; junction bases with no gene match: 6. The CDR3 has 15 residues.

The chain uses TRBV5-1 and TRBJ1-4; a possible D gene is TRBD1 (5 bases). With 6 bases removed from V and 7 bases from J, the gap between germline ends came to 19 bases. Germline CDR1 SGHRS, CDR2 YFSETQ. The CDR3 is 15 residues long. The CDR3 bases are TGCGCCAGCACACCCAACAACGGACATCTTGAAAAACTGTTTTTT. Amino acids: CASTPNNGHLEKLFF.

The J gene is TRBJ1-2, the V gene TRBV28; 8 bases agree with TRBD1. The germline V gene encodes CDR1 MDHEN and CDR2 SYDVKM. The CDR3 totals 14 residues. The trim removed 7 bases at V and 6 bases at J, leaving 10 bases unmatched. CDR3: CASTGTGVFHGYTF. CDR3 DNA sequence: TGTGCCAGCACTGGGACAGGAGTTTTCCATGGCTACACCTTC.

The genes are TRBV9 and TRBJ2-2; TRBD1 matches at 12 bases. Germline CDR1 reads SGDLS; CDR2 reads YYNGEE. The CDR3 has 17 residues. J was trimmed by 7 bases and V by 3 bases; bases with no gene match: 10. The CDR3 sequence is CASSAGQGAEGSGELFF. DNA for the CDR3: TGTGCCAGCAGCGCGGGACAGGGGGCCGAGGGGAGCGGGGAGCTGTTTTTT. Looking up the rest from reference TRBV9 and TRBJ2-2 gives the full variable domain: DSGVTQTPKHLITATGQRVTLRCSPRSGDLSVYWYQQSLDQGLQFLIQYYNGEERAKGNILERFSAQQFPDLHSELNLSSLELGDSALYFCASSAGQGAEGSGELFFGEGSRLTVL.

The chain couples TRBV6-5 to TRBJ2-7; D is uncertain. The CDR3 covers 13 residues. Germline V gene data show CDR1 as MNHEY and CDR2 as SVGAGI. V lost 2 bases and J lost 2, with 7 bases in between. The CDR3 nucleotides are TGTGCCAGCAGTTACCGCAACACCTACGAGCAGTACTTC. Translating gives CASSYRNTYEQYF.

This chain uses TRBV25-1 with TRBJ2-1; TRBD2 aligns across 13 bases. There are 17 residues in the CDR3. V trimming: 3 bases; J trimming: 3 bases; junction bases outside the gene matches: 5. Germline V gives CDR1 MGHDK, CDR2 SYGVNS. In nucleotides, the CDR3 is TGTGCCAGCAGTGACCGACTAGCGGGGGGCATCTACAATGAGCAGTTCTTC. The encoded protein is CASSDRLAGGIYNEQFF.

The V gene is TRBV19, the J gene TRBJ2-4; 11 nucleotides agree with TRBD1. Germline values: CDR1 LNHDA, CDR2 SQIVND (reference sequence). The CDR3 sequence is 15 residues long. Trimming removed 0 bases from V and 9 bases from J; junction bases left unmatched: 4. The CDR3 DNA sequence: TGTGCCAGTAGTATAGATATCGGGACAGGGGGCATTCAGTACTTC. Its protein product is CASSIDIGTGGIQYF.

V gene TRBV27 combines with J gene TRBJ2-3, with D tentatively TRBD1 (5 bases). V gave up 3 bases and J gave up 7 bases, with 17 bases separating them. The CDR3 length is 15 residues. Germline lookup yields CDR1 MNHEY and CDR2 SMNVEV (reference sequence). In DNA, the CDR3 is TGTGCCAGCAGTTTCCAGGGAACAATAAGCCATACGCAGTATTTT. Residues: CASSFQGTISHTQYF.

The V call is TRBV29-1, the J call TRBJ1-4; 8 nucleotides align to TRBD1. The germline V gene encodes CDR1 SQVTM and CDR2 ANQGSEA. The CDR3 has 13 residues. With 4 bases clipped from V and 7 bases from J, the junction kept 5 bases outside the gene matches. In DNA, the CDR3 is TGCAGCGTTGTGAGGACAGGGAGTGAAAAACTGTTTTTT. Protein product: CSVVRTGSEKLFF.

The chain has TRBV18 and TRBJ2-1, with TRBD2 matching 7 bases. The CDR3 is 15 amino acids. V was pared by 3 bases and J by 2 bases, with 4 bases of the junction left unmatched. Germline CDR1 reads KGHSH; CDR2 reads LQKENI. CDR3 residues: CASSPSGNTYNEQFF. CDR3 bases: TGTGCCAGCTCACCCAGCGGGAACACCTACAATGAGCAGTTCTTC. Supplemented by reference TRBV18 and TRBJ2-1, the full variable domain reads NAGVMQNPRHLVRRRGQEARLRCSPMKGHSHVYWYRQLPEEGLKFMVYLQKENIIDESGMPKERFSAEFPKEGPSILRIQQVVRGDSAAYFCASSPSGNTYNEQFFGPGTRLTVL.

The chain carries TRBV5-1 and TRBJ2-3, with TRBD2 matching 7 bases. V lost 1 base to trimming and J lost 1 base; unmatched junction nucleotides: 0. Germline-derived CDR1 and CDR2 are SGHRS and YFSETQ. This CDR3 is 14 amino acids long. As DNA, the CDR3 is TGCGCCAGCAGCTTGACTAGCGGCACAGATACGCAGTATTTT. This encodes CASSLTSGTDTQYF.